This T cell receptor (beta chain) was captured by sequencing in a study of blood T cell repertoires in COVID-19. Germline V gene lookup returns CDR1 LNHDA and CDR2 SQIVND (reference sequence). The CDR3 spans 16 residues. Losses at the gene ends were 1 base for V and 4 bases for J; bases not matched to a gene: 5. TCRdb keeps only in-frame clones here, not all; method: immunoSEQ multiplex PCR. Here the sample spans about 200,000 clones, around 90% being singletons. The sequence came from a man between 50 and 59 years old with acute or convalescent COVID-19. The chain uses TRBV19 and TRBJ2-1; TRBD2 aligns across 9 bases. Material: peripheral blood. The CDR3 sequence: CASSIAGGRAYNEQFF. CDR3 DNA sequence: TGTGCCAGTAGTATAGCCGGCGGGAGGGCATACAATGAGCAGTTCTTC. Complete variable domain (other parts from reference TRBV19 and TRBJ2-1): DGGITQSPKYLFRKEGQNVTLSCEQNLNHDAMYWYRQDPGQGLRLIYYSQIVNDFQKGDIAEGYSVSREKKESFPLTVTSAQKNPTAFYLCASSIAGGRAYNEQFFGPGTRLTVL.